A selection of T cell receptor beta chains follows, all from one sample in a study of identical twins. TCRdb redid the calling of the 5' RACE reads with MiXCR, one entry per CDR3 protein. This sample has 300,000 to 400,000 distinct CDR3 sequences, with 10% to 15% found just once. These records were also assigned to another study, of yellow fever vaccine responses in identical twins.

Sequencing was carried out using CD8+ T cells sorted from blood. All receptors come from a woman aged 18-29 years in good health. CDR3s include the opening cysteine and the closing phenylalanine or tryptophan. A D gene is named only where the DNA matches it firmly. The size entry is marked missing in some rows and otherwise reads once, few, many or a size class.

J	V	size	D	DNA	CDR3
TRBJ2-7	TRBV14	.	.	TGTGCCAGCAGCCCATCCCACTACGAGCAGTACTTC	CASSPSHYEQYF
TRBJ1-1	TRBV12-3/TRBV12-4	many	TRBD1	TGTGCCAGCAGGCCGAGAGACAGGGGCGTCGCTGAAGCTTTCTTT	CASRPRDRGVAEAFF
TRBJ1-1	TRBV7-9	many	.	TGTGCCAGCAGCTGGGACTCCGGGGCTGAAGCTTTCTTT	CASSWDSGAEAFF
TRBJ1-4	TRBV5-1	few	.	TGCGCCAGCAGCCTAGAACAGGGCCCCCTGAATGAAAAACTGTTTTTT	CASSLEQGPLNEKLFF
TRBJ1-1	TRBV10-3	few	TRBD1	TGTGCCATCATCGGGACAGAGAACACTGAAGCTTTCTTT	CAIIGTENTEAFF
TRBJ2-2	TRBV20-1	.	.	TGCAGTGCTAGAGAAAGCGATAACTTTGCTGGGGAGCTGTTTTTT	CSARESDNFAGELFF
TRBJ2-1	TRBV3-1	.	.	TGTGCCAGCAGCCAAGGAGGTCGCGGATTCAATGAGCAGTTCTTC	CASSQGGRGFNEQFF
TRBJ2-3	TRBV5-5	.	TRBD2	TGTGCCAGCAGCTTGGTGCGGGAGGCGTTAGGAATCACAGATACGCAGTATTTT	CASSLVREALGITDTQYF
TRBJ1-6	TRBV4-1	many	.	TGCGCCAGCAGCCAAGTAGTGGCAGGTGATTCACCCCTCCACTTT	CASSQVVAGDSPLHF
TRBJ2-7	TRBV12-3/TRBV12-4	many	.	TGTGCGACGGGGCATAGCTCCTACGAGCAGTACTTC	CATGHSSYEQYF